Listed here are 20 T cell receptor beta chains from one sample, sequenced in a study of cytomegalovirus exposure and HLA in healthy donors. Primers for the PCR totalled 60 Vbeta and 13 Jbeta. The assay was immunoSEQ multiplex PCR, and TCRdb's table has in-frame clones only and misses some. The sample includes about 180,000 clones, about three quarters seen only once; the top ten take about 4%. Sequencing input: PBMCs. The receptors were gathered from an older woman in good health and CMV-seropositive.

This clone was recorded a few times. The chain joins TRBV7-2 to TRBJ1-4; D is unclear. The CDR3 is 16 amino acids. CDR1 is SGHTA and CDR2 is FQGNSA in the germline V gene. V was cut by 2 bases and J by 3 bases, with 13 bases left in between. CDR3 region: CASSLTQWSSNEKLFF. CDR3 DNA: TGTGCCAGCAGCTTAACACAGTGGTCCTCTAATGAAAAACTGTTTTTT.

This sequence joins TRBV19 and TRBJ1-2, with 12 bases identical to TRBD1. CDR1 LNHDA and CDR2 SQIVND come from the germline V gene (reference sequence). The length of the CDR3 is 19 residues. Trimming cost V 5 bases and J 3 bases; bases outside gene matches: 16. The CDR3 region has the DNA TGTGCCAGTAGTCCACTAACCGGGACAGGGGGCCTTTCATACTATGGCTACACCTTC. This translates into CASSPLTGTGGLSYYGYTF.

This chain joins TRBV6-1 and TRBJ2-3; 8 nucleotides match TRBD2. The germline V gene encodes CDR1 MNHNS and CDR2 SASEGT. The CDR3 runs 14 residues. V gave up 6 bases and J gave up 3 bases; unmatched junction bases: 5. The CDR3 DNA reads as TGTGCCAGCAGGGTGAGCGGGAGAACAGATACGCAGTATTTT. Its translation is CASRVSGRTDTQYF.

The rearrangement uses TRBV11-2 and TRBJ2-5; D unclear. V dropped 5 bases and J dropped 1 base, with 5 bases sitting between them. Germline CDR1 SGHAT, CDR2 FQNNGV. This CDR3 is 12 amino acids long. In DNA form, the CDR3 reads TGTGCCAGCAGCCTCCTCCAAGAGACCCAGTACTTC. It yields the protein CASSLLQETQYF.

This clone came up once. The chain carries TRBV10-3 and TRBJ1-4; the D gene is possibly TRBD1 (5 bases). Trimming left V 5 bases short and J 5 bases short, with 15 bases between. CDR1 and CDR2 (germline): ENHRY, SYGVKD. This CDR3 spans 15 amino acids. This CDR3 is CAISSAGTPNEKLFF. CDR3 DNA: TGTGCCATCAGTTCCGCCGGGACTCCAAATGAAAAACTGTTTTTT.

This clone was observed once. The CDR3 DNA sequence: TGTGCCAGCAGCCACGAGACAACCTACGAGCAGTACTTC. This codes for CASSHETTYEQYF. V and J are TRBV4-2 and TRBJ2-7; no definite D call. Germline lookup yields CDR1 LGHNA and CDR2 YNFKEQ. Trimming removed 3 bases from V and 2 bases from J, with 8 bases in between. This CDR3 comprises 13 residues.

This rearrangement joins TRBV5-4 to TRBJ2-7; D is unclear. CDR3 length: 13 amino acids. Germline CDR1 reads SGHNT; CDR2 reads YYREEE (reference sequence). V was cut by 3 bases and J by 2 bases, with 9 bases left in between. The DNA for the CDR3 is TGTGCCAGCAGCTCAACCTACGCCTACGAGCAGTACTTC. Translation gives CASSSTYAYEQYF.

Of note for this clone: A read error may produce the germline difference seen at one junction end. The chain recombines TRBV7-3 with TRBJ2-7; 8 bases are shared with TRBD2. The CDR3 covers 15 residues. Per the germline V gene, CDR1 is SGHTA and CDR2 is FQGTGA. The CDR3 bases are TGTGCCAGCAGCTTAGCCAGCGGGAGCCCTTACGGGCAGTACTTC. The encoded protein is CASSLASGSPYGQYF.

This chain joins TRBV29-1 and TRBJ2-3; 8 positions match TRBD1. The trim removed 2 bases at V and 1 base at J, leaving 8 bases unmatched. The CDR3 has 16 residues. Germline CDR1 and CDR2: SQVTM and ANQGSEA. The CDR3 is CSVEPGQGVGTDTQYF. CDR3 bases: TGCAGCGTTGAACCCGGACAGGGAGTTGGCACAGATACGCAGTATTTT.

This chain uses TRBV2 with TRBJ2-7, with D perhaps TRBD1 (6 bases). CDR3 length: 12 residues. From germline, CDR1 is SNHLY and CDR2 FYNNEI. The V gene lost 10 bases and the J gene lost 0 bases, with 10 bases spanning the gap. The CDR3 protein is CATRQDSYEQYF. CDR3 nucleotide sequence: TGTGCCACACGACAGGACTCCTACGAGCAGTACTTC.

CDR3 sequence reads: CATSRTRSGAGVTTDTQYF. CDR3 coding DNA: TGTGCCACCAGCAGAACCCGATCCGGGGCGGGGGTCACCACAGATACGCAGTATTTT. V and J are TRBV15 and TRBJ2-3; TRBD2 matches at 7 bases. Germline lookup yields CDR1 LNHNV and CDR2 YYDKDF (reference sequence). V lost 2 bases to trimming and J lost 2 bases; unmatched junction nucleotides: 16. The CDR3 runs 19 residues.

This clone has more than one count but fewer than ten. The chain is built from TRBV10-1 and TRBJ2-1; 10 bases fit TRBD1. The CDR3 contains 14 residues. The V and J ends lost 6 bases and 6 bases, in that order; junction bases with no gene match: 5. CDR1 and CDR2 (germline): WNHNN, SYGVQD (reference sequence). In DNA, the CDR3 is TGCGCCAGCAGGGACAGGGGGAGGTTCAATGAGCAGTTCTTC. It is translated as CASRDRGRFNEQFF.

The chain links TRBV6-5 to TRBJ2-7; 9 positions match TRBD2. Germline V gene sequence: CDR1 MNHEY, CDR2 SVGAGI. V gave up 1 base and J gave up 0 bases; unmatched junction bases: 4. The CDR3 length is 16 residues. The CDR3 reads CASSYFSGGGSYEQYF. As DNA, the CDR3 is TGTGCCAGCAGTTACTTTAGCGGGGGAGGCTCCTACGAGCAGTACTTC.

The rearrangement joins TRBV9 to TRBJ2-7; a possible D gene is TRBD1 (6 bases). The germline V gene has CDR1 SGDLS and CDR2 YYNGEE. The V end was cut by 3 bases, the J end by 0 bases, with 10 bases between. This CDR3 has 14 amino acids. CDR3 sequence reads: CASSEGQISYEQYF. The CDR3 DNA sequence: TGTGCCAGCAGCGAAGGACAGATCTCCTACGAGCAGTACTTC.

The chain employs TRBV5-1 and TRBJ2-5; D ambiguous. This CDR3 is built from 13 residues. Trimming pared 5 bases from V and 1 base from J, leaving 9 bases between. Germline CDR1 reads SGHRS; CDR2 reads YFSETQ. The CDR3 nucleotides are TGCGCCAGCAGATCAGTCTTCCAAGAGACCCAGTACTTC. Its translation is CASRSVFQETQYF. Full variable domain (remainder filled in from reference TRBV5-1 and TRBJ2-5): KAGVTQTPRYLIKTRGQQVTLSCSPISGHRSVSWYQQTPGQGLQFLFEYFSETQRNKGNFPGRFSGRQFSNSRSEMNVSTLELGDSALYLCASRSVFQETQYFGPGTRLLVL.

This clone was counted a few times. The chain carries TRBV18 and TRBJ2-7, with D possibly being TRBD1 (5 bases). In germline, CDR1 is KGHSH, CDR2 LQKENI. The germline V and J ends were trimmed by 2 bases and 10 bases, with 9 bases remaining between them. The CDR3 is 11 amino acids. CDR3 in amino acids: CASSPDRPQYF. The CDR3 bases are TGTGCCAGCTCACCAGACAGACCTCAGTACTTC.

This clone occurred once. The chain joins TRBV5-8 to TRBJ1-5; D is unresolved. The CDR3 is made up of 14 amino acids. V was clipped by 1 base and J by 4 bases, with 9 bases between them. Per germline, CDR1 SGHTS and CDR2 YDEGEE. CDR3 DNA sequence: TGTGCCAGCAGCTTGCGAGGGAGAAATCAGCCCCAGCATTTT. Protein: CASSLRGRNQPQHF.

The chain combines TRBV27 with TRBJ2-2, with 7 nucleotides matching TRBD2. J was trimmed by 7 bases and V by 6 bases; bases with no gene match: 17. Germline values: CDR1 MNHEY, CDR2 SMNVEV (reference sequence). The CDR3 consists of 17 residues. CDR3 protein: CASSYGLGGRAVGELFF. Written as DNA, the CDR3 is TGTGCCAGCAGCTACGGACTAGGAGGGAGGGCTGTCGGGGAGCTGTTTTTT.

V is TRBV11-2 and J is TRBJ1-3; no definite D call. From germline, CDR1 is SGHAT and CDR2 FQNNGV. The V end was cut by 5 bases, the J end by 4 bases, with 9 bases between. The CDR3 is made up of 13 amino acids. CDR3 in DNA: TGTGCCAGCAGCCGGGGTTTCGGAAACACCATATATTTT. This encodes CASSRGFGNTIYF.

The J gene is TRBJ2-2, the V gene TRBV7-9; 10 bases are a match to TRBD2. The CDR3 runs 18 residues. The V gene end was trimmed by 5 bases and the J gene end by 1 base; junction bases not matched to a gene: 10. The germline V gene encodes CDR1 SEHNR and CDR2 FQNEAQ (reference sequence). CDR3 bases: TGTGCCAGCAGCGCGGCGGGACTAGCGAACATGAACACCGGGGAGCTGTTTTTT. It is translated as CASSAAGLANMNTGELFF.